The 25 T cell receptor beta chains presented below share a single source sample, sequenced in a study of Tregs in tolerant kidney transplant recipients (dated 2019 in TCRdb). These receptors are not linked to any known antigen. Preparation of the library involved the immunoSEQ multiplex PCR assay. TCRdb limited this immuneACCESS table to in-frame rearrangements with V and J called. A share of clones is missing; checked studies link under half to unresolved V genes, and the rest is unexplained. For this sample there are thousands of clones; approximately 45% appear just once. The top ten clonotypes cover roughly 5% of the sample. The sequenced material came from CD4+ T cells from blood cultured with allogeneic cells. The receptor set was obtained from a human donor in good health.

The chain links TRBV19 to TRBJ2-2; D is perhaps TRBD2 (5 bases). The CDR3 is 15 amino acids. V lost 7 bases and J lost 0, with 12 bases in between. Germline V gene sequence: CDR1 LNHDA, CDR2 SQIVND (reference sequence). CDR3 in DNA: TGTGCCAGTACCCGGACGGGGTCGAACACCGGGGAGCTGTTTTTT. This sequence encodes CASTRTGSNTGELFF.

The CDR3, as DNA: TGTGCCAGTGAACTCGACAGAAATTCACCCCTCCACTTT. Its protein product is CASELDRNSPLHF. The chain carries TRBV19 and TRBJ1-6, with a possible D match to TRBD1 (5 bases). There are 13 residues in the CDR3. V was cut by 8 bases and J by 7 bases, with 12 bases left in between. Germline CDR1 reads LNHDA; CDR2 reads SQIVND (reference sequence).

This clone was recorded a few times. The chain has TRBV11-2 and TRBJ1-5; D unresolved. This CDR3 spans 15 amino acids. V lost 3 bases to trimming and J lost 1 base, with 10 bases between them. Germline values: CDR1 SGHAT, CDR2 FQNNGV. Here the CDR3 reads CASSLAGNSNQPQHF. CDR3 sequence (DNA): TGTGCCAGCAGCTTGGCTGGGAACAGCAATCAGCCCCAGCATTTT.

This clone was observed once. The J gene is TRBJ2-3, the V gene TRBV5-4; D possibly uses TRBD1 or TRBD2 (5 bases each). V shed 0 bases and J shed 7 bases, with 15 bases lying between them. Germline CDR1 SGHNT, CDR2 YYREEE (reference sequence). The CDR3 sequence is 15 residues long. The CDR3 loop reads CASSLDFGTRYTQYF. The CDR3 region has the DNA TGTGCCAGCAGCTTGGATTTCGGGACCAGGTATACGCAGTATTTT. The full variable domain, its missing parts supplied by reference TRBV5-4 and TRBJ2-3, is ETGVTQSPTHLIKTRGQQVTLRCSSQSGHNTVSWYQQALGQGPQFIFQYYREEENGRGNFPPRFSGLQFPNYSSELNVNALELDDSALYLCASSLDFGTRYTQYFGPGTRLTVL.

A note on this clone: This may be a read error: a much more frequent sequence differs by one nucleotide. Other nucleotide sequences in the sample specify the same CDR3. The rearrangement joins TRBV30 to TRBJ2-1; D perhaps matches TRBD2 (8 bases). CDR1 and CDR2 from the germline V gene are GTSNPN and SVGIG (reference sequence). The CDR3 runs 18 residues. Trimming removed 5 bases at V and 10 bases at J, with 33 bases between. The CDR3 region is CAWSTGTSGRALMSEQFF. CDR3 in DNA: TGTGCCTGGTCGACAGGGACTAGTGGGAGGGCTCTAATGTCGGAGCAGTTCTTC.

This clone was counted only a few times. The chain links TRBV7-2 to TRBJ2-1; 10 bases are shared with TRBD2. Germline lookup yields CDR1 SGHTA and CDR2 FQGNSA. V trimming: 5 bases; J trimming: 8 bases; junction bases outside the gene matches: 12. CDR3 size: 16 residues. CDR3 nucleotide sequence: TGTGCCAGCAGCCCTCCCCCACTAGCGGGGCGGTATGAGCAGTTCTTC. This sequence encodes CASSPPPLAGRYEQFF.

The chain recombines TRBV11-2 with TRBJ2-7; no definite D call. The CDR3 has 12 residues. The V gene's germline CDR1 is SGHAT and CDR2 FQNNGV. The germline V and J ends were trimmed by 5 bases and 6 bases, with 11 bases remaining between them. CDR3 sequence: CASSLRPGEQYF. DNA of the CDR3: TGTGCCAGCAGCCTCAGGCCGGGCGAGCAGTACTTC.

This clone was seen more than once but under ten times. This chain connects TRBV19 to TRBJ2-6; no reliable D call. V was trimmed by 6 bases and J by 0 bases, leaving 12 bases between them. From germline, CDR1 is LNHDA and CDR2 SQIVND (reference sequence). The CDR3 contains 16 residues. CDR3 sequence reads: CASRAVPSSGANVLTF. CDR3 DNA sequence: TGTGCCAGTAGGGCCGTACCGTCCTCTGGGGCCAACGTCCTGACTTTC. Filled out from reference TRBV19 and TRBJ2-6, the complete variable domain reads DGGITQSPKYLFRKEGQNVTLSCEQNLNHDAMYWYRQDPGQGLRLIYYSQIVNDFQKGDIAEGYSVSREKKESFPLTVTSAQKNPTAFYLCASRAVPSSGANVLTFGAGSRLTVL.

This clone was seen many times. V usage is TRBV15 and J usage is TRBJ2-5; D unresolved. V lost 0 bases, J lost 4 bases, and 6 bases lay in between. The V gene's germline CDR1 is LNHNV and CDR2 YYDKDF (reference sequence). This CDR3 has 13 amino acids. CDR3 amino acids: CATSRDIRETQYF. Here the CDR3 DNA reads TGTGCCACCAGCAGAGATATCCGAGAGACCCAGTACTTC.

This clone ranks as medium-sized (0.01 to 0.1%). J is TRBJ1-4 and V is TRBV7-9, with D tentatively TRBD1 (5 bases). CDR1 is SEHNR, CDR2 FQNEAQ, per germline (reference sequence). V lost 0 bases to trimming and J lost 12 bases, with 17 bases between them. This CDR3 has 15 amino acids. This chain's CDR3 is CASSLAGSLRGQLFF. Written as DNA, the CDR3 is TGTGCCAGCAGCTTAGCGGGGAGTCTGCGGGGCCAACTGTTTTTT.

On this clone itself: One end of the junction fails to match germline, which may point to a read error. The chain carries TRBV5-1 and TRBJ2-1, with TRBD2 as a possible D gene (6 bases). The CDR3 contains 13 residues. Germline CDR1 SGHRS, CDR2 YFSETQ. The CDR3 bases are TGCGCCAGCTACCGGGACTCCAACAATGAGCAGTTCTTC. It specifies CASYRDSNNEQFF.

This clone counts as medium-sized. The chain links TRBV4-3 to TRBJ1-5; D uncertain. V was shortened by 0 bases and J by 4 bases, with 16 bases between the two germline ends. This CDR3 is 17 amino acids long. CDR1 and CDR2 from the germline V gene are LGHNA and YSLEER. For the CDR3, the DNA is TGCGCCAGCAGCCAAGATCGATACCGAGCGTTTAATCAGCCCCAGCATTTT. Translation: CASSQDRYRAFNQPQHF.

By sample share, this clone is medium-sized. The chain couples TRBV9 to TRBJ2-1; D is possibly TRBD1 or TRBD2 (5 bases each). Trimming left V 6 bases short and J 8 bases short, with 21 bases between. The CDR3 is made up of 15 amino acids. The germline gives CDR1 SGDLS, CDR2 YYNGEE. The CDR3 loop is CASNNKDSGRDEQFF. The CDR3 DNA reads TGTGCCAGCAATAATAAAGACTCGGGGCGGGATGAGCAGTTCTTC.

In its sample, this clone was seen once. This chain links TRBV2 with TRBJ2-5, with D possibly TRBD1 on 7 matching bases. The ends were cut back, 5 bases at V and 7 bases at J, with 11 bases in the middle. There are 12 residues in the CDR3. Germline V CDR1 and CDR2: SNHLY, FYNNEI. CDR3 protein: CASSSGGRTQYF. The CDR3 coding sequence is TGTGCCAGCAGTTCAGGGGGGCGGACCCAGTACTTC. The variable domain in full, completed from reference TRBV2 and TRBJ2-5, reads EPEVTQTPSHQVTQMGQEVILRCVPISNHLYFYWYRQILGQKVEFLVSFYNNEISEKSEIFDDQFSVERPDGSNFTLKIRSTKLEDSAMYFCASSSGGRTQYFGPGTRLLVL.

This clone ranks as medium-sized. V and J are TRBV6-5 and TRBJ1-2; D possibly corresponds to TRBD1 (5 bases). CDR1 is MNHEY, CDR2 SVGAGI, per germline. The length of the CDR3 is 11 residues. Trimming took off 2 bases at V and 14 bases at J, with 12 bases between the two ends. The CDR3 reads CASSYAGTNTF. As DNA, the CDR3 is TGTGCCAGCAGTTACGCGGGGACTAATACCTTC.

In its sample, this clone ranks as medium-sized. The chain recombines TRBV4-1 with TRBJ2-4, with D hard to call. Germline V CDR1 and CDR2: MGHRA, YSYEKL. The CDR3 sequence is 14 residues long. The V and J ends lost 4 bases and 0 bases respectively, with 7 bases between them. The CDR3 is CASSLILAKNIQYF. For the CDR3, the DNA is TGCGCCAGCAGCCTAATACTAGCCAAAAACATTCAGTACTTC.

Here the CDR3 DNA reads TGTGCCAGCAGCTTAGCGGCGGGAGAGGGGTATGGCTACACCTTC. This gives the protein CASSLAAGEGYGYTF. V gene TRBV7-6 combines with J gene TRBJ1-2; tentative D call: TRBD1 (5 bases). CDR3 size: 15 residues. V lost 0 bases and J lost 5, with 13 bases in between. Germline-derived CDR1 and CDR2 are SGHVS and FNYEAQ. Complete variable domain (other parts from reference TRBV7-6 and TRBJ1-2): GAGVSQSPRYKVTKRGQDVALRCDPISGHVSLYWYRQALGQGPEFLTYFNYEAQQDKSGLPNDRFSAERPEGSISTLTIQRTEQRDSAMYRCASSLAAGEGYGYTFGSGTRLTVV.

This clone has a handful of counts. The chain has TRBV2 and TRBJ2-1, with 7 bases identical to TRBD1. The CDR3 is made up of 13 amino acids. Germline-derived CDR1 and CDR2 are SNHLY and FYNNEI. V dropped 9 bases and J dropped 3; count of bases not matched to a gene: 5. This chain's CDR3 is CAREGTDYNEQFF. Written as DNA, the CDR3 is TGTGCCAGAGAAGGGACAGACTACAATGAGCAGTTCTTC.

This clone was picked up a small number of times. The V and J genes are TRBV7-3 and TRBJ1-4; D is ambiguous. V was cut by 3 bases and J by 3 bases, with 5 bases left in between. Germline CDR1 reads SGHTA; CDR2 reads FQGTGA. This CDR3 is built from 13 residues. The CDR3 coding sequence is TGTGCCAGCAGCTTCGGACCTAATGAAAAACTGTTTTTT. This codes for CASSFGPNEKLFF.

The chain uses TRBV7-3 and TRBJ2-2; D tentatively fits TRBD1 or TRBD2 (5 bases each). Germline V lookup: CDR1 SGHTA, CDR2 FQGTGA. This CDR3 comprises 19 residues. The V and J ends lost 1 base and 7 bases respectively, with 25 bases between them. CDR3 sequence reads: CASSLRGTPASRLHGELFF. Written as DNA, the CDR3 is TGTGCCAGCAGCTTAAGGGGGACGCCCGCCAGCCGTTTACACGGGGAGCTGTTTTTT.

V usage is TRBV19 and J usage is TRBJ2-4; weak D call: TRBD2 (5 bases). The CDR3 sequence is 15 residues long. V lost 1 base to trimming and J lost 0 bases, with 7 bases between them. The V gene's germline CDR1 is LNHDA and CDR2 SQIVND (reference sequence). The CDR3 bases are TGTGCCAGTAGTATAGGAGGACTAGCCAAAAACATTCAGTACTTC. Translating it yields CASSIGGLAKNIQYF.

Regarding this clone: This could be a read error, since a much larger clone is one nucleotide away. This sample also contains other DNA sequences that code for the same CDR3. The CDR3 DNA is TGTGCCAGCAGTCCAGGGGGTCATAATTCACCCCTCCACTTT. Translation: CASSPGGHNSPLHF. This chain links TRBV7-9 with TRBJ1-6; 7 bases fit TRBD1. The CDR3 has 14 residues. CDR1 and CDR2 from the germline V gene are SEHNR and FQNEAQ (reference sequence). The ends lost 6 bases at V and 5 bases at J; junction bases unmatched: 4. The variable domain in full, completed from reference TRBV7-9 and TRBJ1-6, reads DTGVSQNPRHKITKRGQNVTFRCDPISEHNRLYWYRQTLGQGPEFLTYFQNEAQLEKSRLLSDRFSAERPKGSFSTLEIQRTEQGDSAMYLCASSPGGHNSPLHFGNGTRLTVT.

CDR3 sequence reads: CASRDPYEQYF. In nucleotides, the CDR3 is TGTGCCAGCAGGGATCCCTACGAGCAGTACTTC. This chain links TRBV6-1 with TRBJ2-7; D is undetermined. The germline V and J ends were trimmed by 6 bases and 2 bases, with 5 bases remaining between them. This CDR3 region has 11 residues. Germline lookup yields CDR1 MNHNS and CDR2 SASEGT.

The chain recombines TRBV6-5 with TRBJ2-7; D remains ambiguous. The germline V gene has CDR1 MNHEY and CDR2 SVGAGI. This CDR3 comprises 12 residues. V gave up 6 bases and J gave up 3 bases, with 9 bases separating them. In DNA form, the CDR3 reads TGTGCCAGCAGCCGGAATTTCTACGAGCAGTACTTC. It specifies CASSRNFYEQYF.

Within the sample, this clone is medium-sized. The CDR3 DNA is TGTGCCAGCAGCGTAGCATGGGGCTCTGGAAACACCATATATTTT. Translated: CASSVAWGSGNTIYF. This chain connects TRBV9 to TRBJ1-3; unclear D gene. Trimming left V 0 bases short and J 0 bases short, with 7 bases between. This CDR3 has 15 residues. Germline V gene lookup returns CDR1 SGDLS and CDR2 YYNGEE.